Following are 31 T cell receptor beta chains from one sample sequenced in a study of blood T cell repertoires in COVID-19. Measured with immunoSEQ multiplex PCR; TCRdb has only the in-frame clones, and not every one. The sample lists over 150,000 clones, roughly 80% occurring once. Sample: PBMCs or T cells enriched from blood (not recorded which). The receptors come from a woman aged 55-69 years who had recovered from COVID-19.

J is TRBJ1-1 and V is TRBV2; D is unclear. Germline CDR1 and CDR2: SNHLY and FYNNEI. CDR3 length: 14 residues. V was cut by 4 bases and J by 1 base, with 10 bases left in between. CDR3 nucleotide sequence: TGTGCCAGCAGTGTTCAGGCAGCGAACACTGAAGCTTTCTTT. It yields the protein CASSVQAANTEAFF.

The chain employs TRBV12-5 and TRBJ1-5; D is unresolved. This CDR3 comprises 14 residues. Germline CDR1 reads LGHNT; CDR2 reads FRNRAP. The germline V and J ends were trimmed by 6 bases and 0 bases, with 9 bases remaining between them. CDR3 nucleotide sequence: TGTGCTAGTGGGGCTTTTTATAGCAATCAGCCCCAGCATTTT. Protein product: CASGAFYSNQPQHF.

The chain couples TRBV5-4 to TRBJ1-2, with 9 bases identical to TRBD1. V lost 5 bases and J lost 9; bases outside the gene matches: 11. CDR3 size: 14 residues. Germline V gene sequence: CDR1 SGHNT, CDR2 YYREEE (reference sequence). The CDR3 nucleotides are TGTGCCAGCAGGCAGACCGGGACAGGGATGCGCTACACCTTC. Amino acid sequence: CASRQTGTGMRYTF.

V and J are TRBV9 and TRBJ1-6; TRBD1 aligns across 8 bases. This CDR3 is built from 14 residues. The germline gives CDR1 SGDLS, CDR2 YYNGEE. The V and J ends lost 3 bases and 4 bases, in that order; junction bases with no gene match: 0. The CDR3 here is CASSGTGYNSPLHF. The CDR3 bases are TGTGCCAGCAGCGGGACAGGGTATAATTCACCCCTCCACTTT.

Concerning this clone: One end of the junction varies from germline; a read error may be responsible. The rearrangement uses TRBV3-1 (or the pseudogene TRBV3-2) and TRBJ2-3, with D maybe TRBD1 (7 bases). The germline gives CDR1 LGHDT, CDR2 YNNKEL (reference sequence). The CDR3 extends over 13 amino acids. CDR3 coding DNA: TGTGCCAGCAGCCAAGTCAGGGGGACTCCCCCTGATTTT. It yields the protein CASSQVRGTPPDF.

CDR3 loop: CASHEDGNEQFF. DNA for the CDR3: TGTGCCAGCCATGAAGACGGTAATGAGCAGTTCTTC. The chain links TRBV2 to TRBJ2-1, with unresolved D. Germline loops: CDR1 SNHLY, CDR2 FYNNEI. V was trimmed by 8 bases and J by 7 bases, leaving 12 bases between them. The CDR3 runs to 12 residues.

The gene calls are TRBV5-1 and TRBJ2-1, with TRBD1 matching 8 bases. The CDR3 covers 16 residues. With 0 bases clipped from V and 2 bases from J, the junction kept 4 bases outside the gene matches. Germline-derived CDR1 and CDR2 are SGHRS and YFSETQ. CDR3 in amino acids: CASSLATGDTYNEQFF. Written as DNA, the CDR3 is TGCGCCAGCAGCTTGGCGACAGGGGACACCTACAATGAGCAGTTCTTC.

This clone was seen a few times. The V gene is TRBV12-1, the J gene TRBJ2-1; TRBD2 is taken as the D call from the table, unchecked against the DNA. TRBV12-1 is marked as a pseudogene. The CDR3 is 14 amino acids. CDR3 region: CASSLLAYDNEQFF. For the CDR3, the DNA is TGTGCCAGCAGCCTACTAGCGTACGACAATGAGCAGTTCTTC.

The chain's CDR3 is CASRLGARYEQYF. The DNA for the CDR3 is TGTGCCAGCAGGCTGGGGGCTAGGTACGAGCAGTACTTC. The rearrangement uses TRBV6-5 and TRBJ2-7, with D perhaps TRBD1 (6 bases). Trimming left V 6 bases short and J 4 bases short, with 13 bases between. CDR3 length: 13 residues. Per germline, CDR1 MNHEY and CDR2 SVGAGI.

Here the CDR3 reads CTSSQDRGTGLVRWTEAFF. CDR3 in DNA: TGCACCAGCAGCCAAGATCGAGGGACAGGGCTGGTTCGTTGGACTGAAGCTTTCTTT. V usage is TRBV1 and J usage is TRBJ1-1; the table's TRBD1 call for D was not verified on the DNA. TRBV1 is labeled a pseudogene. The CDR3 runs to 19 residues.

The rearrangement joins TRBV5-8 to TRBJ2-7; the D gene is possibly TRBD2 (5 bases). The CDR3 length is 10 residues. Trimming shortened V by 7 bases and J by 6 bases, and 8 bases separated the two germline ends. CDR1 and CDR2 (germline): SGHTS, YDEGEE. This CDR3 reads CASAGAEQYF. In DNA form, the CDR3 reads TGTGCCAGCGCGGGTGCCGAGCAGTACTTC. Full variable domain (outside the CDR3, taken from reference TRBV5-8 and TRBJ2-7): EAGVTQSPTHLIKTRGQQATLRCSPISGHTSVYWYQQALGLGLQFLLWYDEGEERNRGNFPPRFSGRQFPNYSSELNVNALELEDSALYLCASAGAEQYFGPGTRLTVT.

The rearrangement uses TRBV5-6 and TRBJ1-1; D unclear. Germline assignment: CDR1 SGHDT and CDR2 YYEEEE. This CDR3 has 14 amino acids. V shed 0 bases and J shed 1 base, with 7 bases lying between them. The CDR3 is CASSLGGGNTEAFF. CDR3 in DNA: TGTGCCAGCAGCTTGGGGGGAGGGAACACTGAAGCTTTCTTT.

For the CDR3, the DNA is TGTGCCAGCAGTTCGAGCGGGGTGCGGGTGACCCAGTACTTC. Protein product: CASSSSGVRVTQYF. The chain joins TRBV2 to TRBJ2-5, with 7 bases aligning to TRBD2. The V gene end was trimmed by 5 bases and the J gene end by 7 bases; junction bases not matched to a gene: 10. The CDR3 has 14 residues. The germline CDR1 and CDR2 sequences are SNHLY and FYNNEI.

V and J are TRBV19 and TRBJ1-1; 9 bases are a match to TRBD1. Losses at the gene ends were 6 bases for V and 3 bases for J; bases not matched to a gene: 11. Germline values: CDR1 LNHDA, CDR2 SQIVND (reference sequence). The CDR3 has 16 residues. The CDR3 loop is CASRGNWDREHTEAFF. The CDR3 coding sequence is TGTGCCAGTAGGGGAAACTGGGACAGGGAGCACACTGAAGCTTTCTTT.

The sample holds one count of this clone. Sequence at one end of the junction differs from germline and may be a read error. The chain carries TRBV12-3 or TRBV12-4 and TRBJ1-2; TRBD1 aligns across 7 bases. CDR3 size: 11 residues. The CDR3 nucleotides read TGTGCCAGCAGCCAGACAGGGATCCCCTTTTTC. Translated, it gives CASSQTGIPFF.

The chain links TRBV6-5 to TRBJ1-6; 8 bases match TRBD1. The CDR3 loop spans 15 amino acids. V lost 8 bases and J lost 4; bases outside the gene matches: 7. Germline loops: CDR1 MNHEY, CDR2 SVGAGI. In DNA form, the CDR3 reads TGTGCCAGCCTCAACCGACAGGGGTATAATTCACCCCTCCACTTT. Translating it yields CASLNRQGYNSPLHF.

V and J are TRBV5-1 and TRBJ1-1; D call uncertain. Germline CDR1 and CDR2: SGHRS and YFSETQ. Trimming took off 2 bases at V and 2 bases at J, with 10 bases between the two ends. The CDR3 is made up of 14 amino acids. CDR3 sequence reads: CASSLMGSNTEAFF. The DNA for the CDR3 is TGCGCCAGCAGCTTAATGGGCAGCAACACTGAAGCTTTCTTT.

V and J are TRBV5-1 and TRBJ1-2, with 8 bases lining up with TRBD1. Germline values: CDR1 SGHRS, CDR2 YFSETQ. The V segment lost 4 bases and the J segment 4 bases; nucleotides outside the gene matches: 6. There are 14 residues in the CDR3. The CDR3 DNA sequence: TGCGCCAGCAGCGGGGGACAGGTATTCTATGGCTACACCTTC. Translation: CASSGGQVFYGYTF. The variable domain in full, completed from reference TRBV5-1 and TRBJ1-2, reads KAGVTQTPRYLIKTRGQQVTLSCSPISGHRSVSWYQQTPGQGLQFLFEYFSETQRNKGNFPGRFSGRQFSNSRSEMNVSTLELGDSALYLCASSGGQVFYGYTFGSGTRLTVV.

A few counts support this clone. The chain recombines TRBV5-1 with TRBJ1-2, with 7 bases that match TRBD1. Germline V gene lookup returns CDR1 SGHRS and CDR2 YFSETQ. CDR3 size: 14 residues. V lost 3 bases to trimming and J lost 2 bases; unmatched junction nucleotides: 4. The CDR3 DNA reads as TGCGCCAGCAGCTCACAGGGGATGAACTATGGCTACACCTTC. Its translation: CASSSQGMNYGYTF.

The rearrangement uses TRBV12-5 and TRBJ1-3; 7 nucleotides agree with TRBD1. The ends lost 0 bases at V and 0 bases at J; junction bases unmatched: 2. CDR3 size: 16 residues. The germline gives CDR1 LGHNT, CDR2 FRNRAP. The CDR3 sequence is CASGLVDRASGNTIYF. CDR3 in DNA: TGTGCTAGTGGTTTGGTAGACAGGGCCTCTGGAAACACCATATATTTT.

This chain connects TRBV5-1 to TRBJ2-1; 7 bases are a match to TRBD1. V gave up 5 bases and J gave up 10 bases; unmatched junction bases: 12. Per germline, CDR1 SGHRS and CDR2 YFSETQ. The CDR3 sequence is 14 residues long. CDR3 bases: TGCGCCAGCAGTGGGCAGGGGGACGTCAGGGAGCAGTTCTTC. Protein product: CASSGQGDVREQFF.

The CDR3 DNA follows: TGTGCCAGCAGTCCGGACAGGGGACTCTCCTATGCTAACTATGGCTACACCTTC. It specifies CASSPDRGLSYANYGYTF. The V and J genes are TRBV6-6 and TRBJ1-2; 9 positions agree with TRBD1. Germline V gene data show CDR1 as MNHNY and CDR2 as SVGAGI (reference sequence). The ends lost 5 bases at V and 0 bases at J; junction bases unmatched: 13. The CDR3 is made up of 18 amino acids.

This clone was observed a handful of times. The V and J genes are TRBV5-6 and TRBJ1-1; TRBD1 might be the D (5 bases). V was cut by 2 bases and J by 2 bases, with 16 bases left in between. There are 16 residues in the CDR3. CDR1 SGHDT and CDR2 YYEEEE come from the germline V gene. The CDR3 region has the DNA TGTGCCAGCAGCTTAGAGGTTAATTGGGGCAACACTGAAGCTTTCTTT. This gives the protein CASSLEVNWGNTEAFF.

This clone came up a few times. V and J are TRBV2 and TRBJ2-5; 8 nucleotides match TRBD2. The CDR3 length is 15 residues. Losses at the gene ends were 8 bases for V and 1 base for J; bases not matched to a gene: 9. Germline-derived CDR1 and CDR2 are SNHLY and FYNNEI. This CDR3 is CASQFSGALQETQYF. The CDR3 DNA reads TGTGCCAGCCAGTTTAGCGGGGCCCTCCAAGAGACCCAGTACTTC.

J is TRBJ2-4 and V is TRBV6-2 or TRBV6-3, with D tentatively TRBD2 (6 bases). Trimming took off 4 bases at V and 7 bases at J, with 11 bases between the two ends. The CDR3 covers 13 residues. CDR1 is MNHEY, CDR2 SVGEGT, per germline. CDR3 DNA sequence: TGTGCCAGCAGTTGGGACGGGAGTAACATTCAGTACTTC. Its protein product is CASSWDGSNIQYF.

V and J are TRBV2 and TRBJ1-1; D ambiguous. The CDR3 is 14 residues long. The germline V and J ends were trimmed by 3 bases and 1 base, with 9 bases remaining between them. Germline CDR1 is SNHLY and CDR2 is FYNNEI. CDR3 in amino acids: CASSEASSNTEAFF. In DNA form, the CDR3 reads TGTGCCAGCAGTGAGGCCAGTTCGAACACTGAAGCTTTCTTT.

Worth noting for this clone: Other DNA sequences in the sample encode the same CDR3. The J gene is TRBJ2-7, the V gene TRBV11-2; D possibly corresponds to TRBD1 (5 bases). V was clipped by 6 bases and J by 4 bases, with 10 bases between them. Germline V gives CDR1 SGHAT, CDR2 FQNNGV. This CDR3 contains 12 residues. The CDR3 DNA is TGTGCCAGCAGTTTGCAGGGATACGAGCAGTACTTC. Translated, it gives CASSLQGYEQYF.

The chain carries TRBV7-2 and TRBJ1-6; 7 bases align to TRBD1. The germline V gene has CDR1 SGHTA and CDR2 FQGNSA. The J segment lost 9 bases and the V segment lost 0 bases, leaving 2 bases of the junction unmatched. The CDR3 length is 14 residues. CDR3 region: CASSLAAGGSPLHF. Here the CDR3 DNA reads TGTGCCAGCAGCTTAGCGGCAGGGGGTTCACCCCTCCACTTT.

J is TRBJ1-2 and V is TRBV5-1; no firm D call. The germline CDR1 and CDR2 sequences are SGHRS and YFSETQ. V dropped 4 bases and J dropped 8 bases, with 18 bases sitting between them. This CDR3 has 14 amino acids. This chain's CDR3 is CASSGGDNYRGYTF. The CDR3 nucleotides are TGCGCCAGCAGCGGCGGGGATAATTACCGGGGCTACACCTTC.

The rearrangement links TRBV24-1 to TRBJ2-2; D uncertain. CDR1 is KGHDR and CDR2 is SFDVKD in the germline V gene. V dropped 0 bases and J dropped 7 bases, with 5 bases sitting between them. The CDR3 totals 13 residues. Here the CDR3 DNA reads TGTGCCACCAGTGATTTGTACGGCGGGGAGCTGTTTTTT. Translation gives CATSDLYGGELFF.

The V and J genes are TRBV30 and TRBJ2-5, with D perhaps matching TRBD2 (6 bases). This CDR3 is 13 amino acids long. V was trimmed by 4 bases and J by 4 bases, leaving 13 bases between them. The germline gives CDR1 GTSNPN, CDR2 SVGIG (reference sequence). In nucleotides, the CDR3 is TGTGCCTGGAAGCACGGCGGGGCAGAGACCCAGTACTTC. Protein sequence: CAWKHGGAETQYF. The complete variable domain, with remaining parts taken from reference TRBV30 and TRBJ2-5, reads SQTIHQWPATLVQPVGSPLSLECTVEGTSNPNLYWYRQAAGRGLQLLFYSVGIGQISSEVPQNLSASRPQDRQFILSSKKLLLSDSGFYLCAWKHGGAETQYFGPGTRLLVL.